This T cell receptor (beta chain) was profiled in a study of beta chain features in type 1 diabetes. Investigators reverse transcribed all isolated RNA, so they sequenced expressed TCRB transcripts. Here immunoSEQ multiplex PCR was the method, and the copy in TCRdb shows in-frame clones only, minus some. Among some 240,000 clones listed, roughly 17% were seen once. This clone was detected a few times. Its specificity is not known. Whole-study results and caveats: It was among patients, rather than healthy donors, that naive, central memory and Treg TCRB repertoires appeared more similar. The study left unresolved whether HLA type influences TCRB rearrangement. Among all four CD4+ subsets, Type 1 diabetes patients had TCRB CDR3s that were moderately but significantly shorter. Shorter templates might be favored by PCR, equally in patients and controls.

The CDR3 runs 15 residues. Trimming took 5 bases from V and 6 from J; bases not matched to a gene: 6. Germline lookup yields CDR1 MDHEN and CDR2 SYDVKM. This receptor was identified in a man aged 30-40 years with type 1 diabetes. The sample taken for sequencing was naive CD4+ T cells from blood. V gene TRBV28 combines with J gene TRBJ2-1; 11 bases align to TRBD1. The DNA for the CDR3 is TGTGCCAGCAGTCCCGCCGGGACAGGGGGCAATGAGCAGTTCTTC. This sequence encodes CASSPAGTGGNEQFF.